This T cell receptor (beta chain) was sequenced during a study of cytomegalovirus exposure and HLA in healthy donors. Study as a whole: An early data release held some 89 million unique TCRs from HLA-typed donors.

A remark on this clone: Its antigen is unidentified.

Study results and caveats: The classifier reportedly diagnosed cytomegalovirus status with high sensitivity and specificity. A likely sequencing artifact accounted for one observed cluster of highly shared sequence variants. It was only CMV serostatus that was available as immune exposure information.

CDR3 size: 12 residues. Germline CDR1 and CDR2: SQVTM and ANQGSEA. V lost 5 bases and J 1 base, leaving 8 bases between the germline ends. The PCR employed 60 Vbeta primers together with 13 Jbeta primers. Clones were sequenced by immunoSEQ multiplex PCR, and TCRdb holds only the in-frame ones, with some missing. The sample includes about 58,000 clones. This TCR was recovered from a woman aged 18-29 years in good health and CMV-seronegative. Sequenced sample: PBMCs. The V gene is TRBV29-1, the J gene TRBJ1-1; D is uncertain. The DNA for the CDR3 is TGCAGCGTTAAACACACGAACACTGAAGCTTTCTTT. Translated, it gives CSVKHTNTEAFF.